This T cell receptor (beta chain) was recovered during a study of blood T cell repertoires in COVID-19. At the level of the study: Sites in the United States, Italy and Spain provided acute and convalescent COVID-19 samples.

CDR1 and CDR2 (germline): MNHEY, SVGAGI. V gave up 6 bases and J gave up 0 bases; unmatched junction bases: 4. The CDR3 is 14 amino acids. Recruits, aged about 18 to 100 years, lived in 24 US areas. As originally analysed: Amplification from reference gene primers served as the basis for estimated nucleated cell counts. TCRdb keeps only in-frame clones here, not all; method: immunoSEQ multiplex PCR. The V and J calls and the clone size are those of that table, but D and trimming were determined from the DNA. The table shows 140,000 to 150,000 clones, with over 75% occurring only once. The V call is TRBV6-5, the J call TRBJ2-7; 8 nucleotides align to TRBD2. Sequenced: PBMCs or T cells enriched from blood (not recorded which). This TCR derives from a woman in her 30s with acute COVID-19. CDR3 coding DNA: TGTGCCAGCAGCCCGGGACTAGTCTCCTACGAGCAGTACTTC. It is translated as CASSPGLVSYEQYF.